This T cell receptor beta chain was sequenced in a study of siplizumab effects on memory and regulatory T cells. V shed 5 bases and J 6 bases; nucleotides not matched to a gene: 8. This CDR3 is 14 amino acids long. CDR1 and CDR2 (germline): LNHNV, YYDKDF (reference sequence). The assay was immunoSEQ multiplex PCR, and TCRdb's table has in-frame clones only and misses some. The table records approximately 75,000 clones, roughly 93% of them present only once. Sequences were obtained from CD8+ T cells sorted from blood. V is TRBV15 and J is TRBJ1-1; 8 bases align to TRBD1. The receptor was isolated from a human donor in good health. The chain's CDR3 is CATSGATGGPEAFF. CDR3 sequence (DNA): TGTGCCACCAGCGGTGCAACAGGGGGACCTGAAGCTTTCTTT.